This TCR beta chain was recorded in a study of CD8+CD57+ T cells in acquired aplastic anemia. Whole-study context: The study obtained an average of around 2.9 ug of DNA from sorted CD4+ and CD8+ cells. Healthy donor CD4+ samples were sequenced to a depth that averaged about 10.8 million reads. Study outcomes and limitations: Researchers reported that CD8+ Simpson's diversity was not significantly different in patients versus controls. Comparison of patients with controls identified around 31 shared CD8+ CDR3 sequences.

Using genomic DNA as the template, TCR beta VDJ and CDR3 profiling was carried out. MiXCR was run by TCRdb on the reads, yielding one entry per CDR3 protein. This table has about 420,000 distinct CDR3 sequences, around 68% appearing once. This CDR3 is built from 12 residues. V dropped 4 bases and J dropped 9 bases, with 12 bases sitting between them. From germline, CDR1 is SGHAT and CDR2 FQNNGV. As regards this clonotype: The antigen remains undetermined.

This clonotype originated in a human donor in good health, serving as a control. Sequences were obtained from sorted CD4+, CD8+, or CD8+CD57+ T cells (not recorded which) from PBMCs. The gene calls are TRBV11-2 and TRBJ2-5; the D is unclear. CDR3 residues: CASSSTYEPQYF. CDR3 bases: TGTGCCAGCAGCTCGACGTACGAGCCCCAGTACTTC.